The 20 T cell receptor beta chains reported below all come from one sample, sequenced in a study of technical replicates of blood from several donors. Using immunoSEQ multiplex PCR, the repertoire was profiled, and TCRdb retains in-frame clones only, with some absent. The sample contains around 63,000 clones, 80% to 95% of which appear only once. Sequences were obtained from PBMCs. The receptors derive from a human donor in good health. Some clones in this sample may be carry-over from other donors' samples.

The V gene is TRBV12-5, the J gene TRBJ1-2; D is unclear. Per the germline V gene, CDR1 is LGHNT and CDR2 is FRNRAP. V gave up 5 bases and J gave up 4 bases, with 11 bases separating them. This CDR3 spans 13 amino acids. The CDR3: CASGTAGSYGYTF. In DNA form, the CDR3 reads TGTGCTAGTGGTACAGCCGGGAGCTATGGCTACACCTTC.

CDR3 residues: CASSDYGELFF. CDR3 nucleotides: TGTGCCAGCTCAGACTATGGGGAGCTGTTTTTT. The chain joins TRBV18 to TRBJ2-2, with a weak D call TRBD2 (5 bases). V lost 5 bases and J lost 8, with 6 bases in between. The CDR3 has 11 amino acids. CDR1 and CDR2 (germline): KGHSH, LQKENI.

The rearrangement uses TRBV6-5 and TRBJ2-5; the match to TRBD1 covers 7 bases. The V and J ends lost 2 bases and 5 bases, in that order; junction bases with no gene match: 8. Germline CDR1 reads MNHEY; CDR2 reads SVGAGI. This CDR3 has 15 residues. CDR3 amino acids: CASSYPRQGPETQYF. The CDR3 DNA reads TGTGCCAGCAGTTACCCAAGACAGGGCCCGGAGACCCAGTACTTC.

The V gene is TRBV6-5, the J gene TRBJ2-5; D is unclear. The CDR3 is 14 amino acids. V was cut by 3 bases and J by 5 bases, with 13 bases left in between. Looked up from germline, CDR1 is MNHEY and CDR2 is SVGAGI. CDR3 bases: TGTGCCAGCAGTTATGCACCCCTAGTGGAGACCCAGTACTTC. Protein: CASSYAPLVETQYF.

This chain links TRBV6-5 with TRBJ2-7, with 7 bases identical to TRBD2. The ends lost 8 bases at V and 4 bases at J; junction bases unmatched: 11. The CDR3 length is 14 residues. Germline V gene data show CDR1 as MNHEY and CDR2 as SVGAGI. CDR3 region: CASGGGAGDYEQYF. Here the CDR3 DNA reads TGTGCCAGCGGTGGCGGGGCGGGAGATTACGAGCAGTACTTC.

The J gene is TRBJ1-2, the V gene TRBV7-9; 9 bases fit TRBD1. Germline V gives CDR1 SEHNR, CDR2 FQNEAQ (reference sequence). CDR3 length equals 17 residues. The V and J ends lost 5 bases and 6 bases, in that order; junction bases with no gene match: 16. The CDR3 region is CASSPSTGTGLWDGYTF. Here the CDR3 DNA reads TGTGCCAGCAGCCCATCTACCGGGACAGGGCTGTGGGATGGCTACACCTTC.

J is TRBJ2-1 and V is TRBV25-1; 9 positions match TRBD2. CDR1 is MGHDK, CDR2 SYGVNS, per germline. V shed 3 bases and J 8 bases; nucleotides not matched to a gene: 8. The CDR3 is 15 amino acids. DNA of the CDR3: TGTGCCAGCAGTGACTTCGGGACTAGCACCTATGAGCAGTTCTTC. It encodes CASSDFGTSTYEQFF.

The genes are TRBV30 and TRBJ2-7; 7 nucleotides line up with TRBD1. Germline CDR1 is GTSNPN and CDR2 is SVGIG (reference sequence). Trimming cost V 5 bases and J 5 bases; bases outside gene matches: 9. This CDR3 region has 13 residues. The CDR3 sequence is CAWGQESSDEQYF. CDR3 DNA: TGTGCCTGGGGACAGGAGTCGTCGGACGAGCAGTACTTC.

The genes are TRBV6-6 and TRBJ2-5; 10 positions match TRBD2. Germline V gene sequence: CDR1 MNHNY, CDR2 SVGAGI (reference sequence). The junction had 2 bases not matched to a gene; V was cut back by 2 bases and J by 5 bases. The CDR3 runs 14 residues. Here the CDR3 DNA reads TGTGCCAGCAGTTACCTAGCGGGAGCGGAGACCCAGTACTTC. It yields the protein CASSYLAGAETQYF.

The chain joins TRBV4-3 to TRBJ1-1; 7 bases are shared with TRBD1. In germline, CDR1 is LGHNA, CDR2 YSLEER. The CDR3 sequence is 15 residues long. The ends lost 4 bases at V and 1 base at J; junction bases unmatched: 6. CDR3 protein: CASSPSDRRNTEAFF. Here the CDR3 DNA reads TGCGCCAGCAGCCCATCGGACAGGCGGAACACTGAAGCTTTCTTT.

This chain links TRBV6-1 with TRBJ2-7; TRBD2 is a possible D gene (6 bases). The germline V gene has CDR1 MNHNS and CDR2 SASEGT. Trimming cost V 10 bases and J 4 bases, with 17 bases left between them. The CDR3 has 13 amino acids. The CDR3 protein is CATYHRERYEQYF. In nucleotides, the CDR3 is TGTGCCACGTATCACCGGGAGAGATACGAGCAGTACTTC.

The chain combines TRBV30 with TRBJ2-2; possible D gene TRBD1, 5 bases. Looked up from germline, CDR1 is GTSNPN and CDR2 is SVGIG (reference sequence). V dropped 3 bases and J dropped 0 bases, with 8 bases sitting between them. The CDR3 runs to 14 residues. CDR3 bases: TGTGCCTGGAGAGGGGCAGCGAACACCGGGGAGCTGTTTTTT. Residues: CAWRGAANTGELFF.

CDR3 loop: CASSLGGRNGNQPQHF. DNA of the CDR3: TGTGCCAGCAGCTTAGGAGGGAGAAACGGCAATCAGCCCCAGCATTTT. The rearrangement joins TRBV7-8 to TRBJ1-5; D call uncertain. Germline V gene sequence: CDR1 SGHVS, CDR2 FQNEAQ. The length of the CDR3 is 16 residues. V was pared by 1 base and J by 2 bases, with 12 bases between.

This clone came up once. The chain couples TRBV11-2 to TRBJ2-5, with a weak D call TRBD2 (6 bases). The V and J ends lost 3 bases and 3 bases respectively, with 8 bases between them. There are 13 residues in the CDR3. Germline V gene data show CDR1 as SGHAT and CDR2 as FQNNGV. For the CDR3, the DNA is TGTGCCAGCAGCTTTAGCGGCGAAGAGACCCAGTACTTC. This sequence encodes CASSFSGEETQYF.

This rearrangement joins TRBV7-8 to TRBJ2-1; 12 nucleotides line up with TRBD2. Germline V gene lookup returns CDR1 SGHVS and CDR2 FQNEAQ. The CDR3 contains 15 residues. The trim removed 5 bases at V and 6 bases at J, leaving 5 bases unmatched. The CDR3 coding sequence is TGTGCCAGCAGCATAGGACTAGCGGGGCGCAATGAGCAGTTCTTC. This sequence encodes CASSIGLAGRNEQFF.

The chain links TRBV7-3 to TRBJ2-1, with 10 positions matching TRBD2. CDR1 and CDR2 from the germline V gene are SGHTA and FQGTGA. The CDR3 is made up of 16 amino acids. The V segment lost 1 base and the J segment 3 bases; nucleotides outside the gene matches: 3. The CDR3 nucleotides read TGTGCCAGCAGCTTAATGGAGCGGGGGGGCTACAATGAGCAGTTCTTC. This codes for CASSLMERGGYNEQFF.

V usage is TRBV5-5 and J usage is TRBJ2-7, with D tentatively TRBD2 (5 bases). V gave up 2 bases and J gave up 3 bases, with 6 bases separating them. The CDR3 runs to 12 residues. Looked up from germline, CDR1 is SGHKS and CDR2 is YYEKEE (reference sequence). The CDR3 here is CASSFDYYEQYF. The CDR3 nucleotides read TGTGCCAGCAGCTTCGACTACTACGAGCAGTACTTC.

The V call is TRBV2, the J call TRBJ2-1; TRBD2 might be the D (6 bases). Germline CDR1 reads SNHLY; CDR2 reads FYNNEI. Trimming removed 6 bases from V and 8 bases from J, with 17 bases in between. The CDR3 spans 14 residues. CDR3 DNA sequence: TGTGCCAGCAGGATGACTAGATTCTTAGATGAGCAGTTCTTC. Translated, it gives CASRMTRFLDEQFF.

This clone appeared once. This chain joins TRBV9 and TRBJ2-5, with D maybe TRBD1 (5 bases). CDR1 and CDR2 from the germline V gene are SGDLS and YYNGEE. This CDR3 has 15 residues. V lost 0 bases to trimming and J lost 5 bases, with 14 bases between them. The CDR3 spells CASSVDRGLGETQYF. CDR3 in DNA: TGTGCCAGCAGCGTAGATAGGGGATTAGGCGAGACCCAGTACTTC.

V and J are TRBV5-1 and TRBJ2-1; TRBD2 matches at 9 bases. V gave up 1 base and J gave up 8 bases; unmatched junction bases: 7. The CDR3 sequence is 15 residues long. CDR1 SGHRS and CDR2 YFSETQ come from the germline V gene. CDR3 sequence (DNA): TGCGCCAGCAGCTTGCAAGGCGGGGGGGCAGATGAGCAGTTCTTC. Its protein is CASSLQGGGADEQFF.